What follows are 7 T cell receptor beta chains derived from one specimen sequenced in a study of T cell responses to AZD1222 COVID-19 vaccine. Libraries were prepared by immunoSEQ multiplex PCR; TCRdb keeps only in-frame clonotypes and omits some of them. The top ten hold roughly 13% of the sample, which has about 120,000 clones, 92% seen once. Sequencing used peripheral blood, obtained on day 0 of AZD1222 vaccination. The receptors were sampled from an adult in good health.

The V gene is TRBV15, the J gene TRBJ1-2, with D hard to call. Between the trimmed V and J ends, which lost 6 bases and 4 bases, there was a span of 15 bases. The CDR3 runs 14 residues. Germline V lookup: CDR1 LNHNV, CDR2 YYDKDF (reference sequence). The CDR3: CATSTRIGLYGYTF. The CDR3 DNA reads TGTGCCACCAGTACACGGATCGGGCTCTATGGCTACACCTTC.

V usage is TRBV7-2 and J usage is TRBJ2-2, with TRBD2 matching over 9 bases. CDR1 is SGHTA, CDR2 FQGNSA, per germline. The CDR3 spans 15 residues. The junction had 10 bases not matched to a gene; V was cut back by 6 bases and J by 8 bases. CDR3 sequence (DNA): TGTGCCAGCAGTTTTGCGTCTAGCGGGGTTGGGGAGCTGTTTTTT. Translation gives CASSFASSGVGELFF.

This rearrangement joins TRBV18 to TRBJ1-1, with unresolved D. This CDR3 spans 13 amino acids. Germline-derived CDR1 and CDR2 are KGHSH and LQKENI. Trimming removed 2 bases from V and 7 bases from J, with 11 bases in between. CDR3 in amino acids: CASSPGAGVEAFF. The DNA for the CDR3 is TGTGCCAGCTCACCAGGTGCAGGAGTTGAAGCTTTCTTT.

CDR3 coding DNA: TGCAGCGTCGAGGGACAGGGCCATGGCTACACCTTC. Protein sequence: CSVEGQGHGYTF. This chain uses TRBV29-1 with TRBJ1-2; 9 bases map to TRBD1. The CDR3 sequence is 12 residues long. Germline V gene sequence: CDR1 SQVTM, CDR2 ANQGSEA. Trimming took 6 bases from V and 6 from J; bases not matched to a gene: 5.

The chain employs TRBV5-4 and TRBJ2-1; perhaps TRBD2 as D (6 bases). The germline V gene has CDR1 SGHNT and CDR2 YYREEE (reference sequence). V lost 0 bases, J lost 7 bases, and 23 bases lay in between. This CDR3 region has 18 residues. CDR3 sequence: CASSLAPNGPSGENEQFF. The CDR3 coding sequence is TGTGCCAGCAGCTTGGCCCCCAATGGGCCCTCGGGAGAGAATGAGCAGTTCTTC.

CDR3 amino acids: CASSYWLNTEAFF. The CDR3 nucleotides are TGTGCCAGCAGTTACTGGTTGAACACTGAAGCTTTCTTT. The chain links TRBV6-2 or TRBV6-3 to TRBJ1-1; D gene ambiguous. The CDR3 is made up of 13 amino acids. Trimming took 1 base from V and 0 from J, leaving 3 bases between them. Germline V CDR1 and CDR2: MNHEY, SVGEGT.

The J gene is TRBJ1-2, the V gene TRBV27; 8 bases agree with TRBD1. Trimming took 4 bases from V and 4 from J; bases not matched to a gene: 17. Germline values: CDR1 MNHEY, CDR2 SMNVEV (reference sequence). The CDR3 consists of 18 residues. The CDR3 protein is CASSSYGVVGQGSYGYTF. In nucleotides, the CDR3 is TGTGCCAGCAGTTCCTACGGGGTGGTTGGACAGGGTAGCTATGGCTACACCTTC.